This T cell receptor (beta chain) came from a study of blood T cell repertoires in COVID-19 (dated by TCRdb to between 2020 and 2021). Looking at the study overall: Samples from collaborators originated in the United States, Italy and Spain and spanned both the acute and convalescent phases of COVID-19. Subjects who had been exposed to COVID-19, were actively infected with it, or had recovered from it provided the deeply sampled blood TCRbeta repertoires that made up the dataset. The samples were drawn from the first 160 participants of the ongoing ImmuneRACE study and from over a thousand subjects provided by 6 global collaborators. The repertoires were released in a freely available public database intended as a resource for research on the immune response to SARS-CoV-2. HLA class I and class II types, where available, came from metadata supplied by the sample provider rather than from assay-based typing. A de-identified subject ID, COVID-19 status, age in years and sex were almost always included in the sample metadata. The material from the prospective study consisted of cDNA or gDNA derived from T cells, B-cell-depleted T cells, or PBMCs.

TCRbeta CDR3 regions were amplified from genomic DNA using the immunoSEQ Assay, a bias-controlled multiplex PCR. As for the authors' bioinformatics: Nucleated cell counts per sample were estimated from amplification of reference gene primers within the assay. To quantify the absolute abundance of each unique TCRbeta CDR3 rearrangement, sequence reads were collapsed and filtered. For each sample, productive Simpson clonality was calculated as the square root of Simpson's diversity index across productive rearrangements. What TCRdb holds here is the immuneACCESS table cut down to in-frame rearrangements. Part of the clones is not present; checked against another copy, under half of the missing clones reflect an unresolved V gene, and the others are unexplained. That table supplies the V and J calls and clone size; D and trimming were determined from the DNA. This sample comprises roughly 200,000 clones, roughly 83% of them detected only once. The top ten clonotypes cover 5.6% of the sample.

On this clone itself: What antigen it recognizes has not been identified. The record has no base qualities; no much larger clone is one base away.

Enrolling through a virtual design, the prospective study's participants ranged in age from roughly 18 to 90 years and lived across more than 20 United States geographic areas. Cohort assignment in the prospective study relied on participant-reported clinical history from a screening survey and a study questionnaire. Mobile phlebotomists in the prospective study collected whole blood, serum and a nasopharyngeal or oropharyngeal swab from every participant. Prospective study participants could optionally give additional blood draws and questionnaires over a roughly 2-month period. Blood samples from the prospective study were shipped frozen or at room temperature prior to DNA extraction. CDR1 and CDR2, looked up from the germline V gene, are SGHTA and FQGNSA. The CDR3 contains 17 residues, cysteine and phenylalanine counted. The retained sequence is limited to the CDR3, 51 bases, with the frame set at the first base. Trimming accounts for 4 bases at V and 0 bases at J, while the number of junction bases matched to no gene is 11.

Study-wide findings and limitations: The quantity of clinical and demographic metadata differed by source and by participant and was supplied without curation.

Sequences were obtained from PBMCs or T cells enriched from blood (not recorded which). Recombination joined TRBV7-2 with TRBJ1-1, and 7 junctional nucleotides match TRBD1. This clonotype was sampled from a man aged 35 to 55 with acute COVID-19. The sequence in DNA is TGTGCCAGCAGCTCCCCCGGTGGGACAGACATGAACACTGAAGCTTTCTTT. Its translation reads: CASSSPGGTDMNTEAFF.